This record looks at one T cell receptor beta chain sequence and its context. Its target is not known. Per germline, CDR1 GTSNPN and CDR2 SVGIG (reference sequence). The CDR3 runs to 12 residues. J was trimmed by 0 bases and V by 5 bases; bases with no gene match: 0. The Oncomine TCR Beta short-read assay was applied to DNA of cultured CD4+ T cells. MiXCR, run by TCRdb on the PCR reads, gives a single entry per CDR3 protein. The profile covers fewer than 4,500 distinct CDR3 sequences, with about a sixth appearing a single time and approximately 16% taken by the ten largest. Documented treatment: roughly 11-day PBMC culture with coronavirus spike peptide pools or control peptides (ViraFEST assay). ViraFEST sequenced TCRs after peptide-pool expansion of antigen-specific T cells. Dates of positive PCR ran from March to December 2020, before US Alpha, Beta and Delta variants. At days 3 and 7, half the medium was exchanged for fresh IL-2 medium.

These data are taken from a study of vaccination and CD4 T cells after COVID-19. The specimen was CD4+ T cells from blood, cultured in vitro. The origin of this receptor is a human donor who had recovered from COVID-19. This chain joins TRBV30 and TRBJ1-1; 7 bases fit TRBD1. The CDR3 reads CAWGQVNTEAFF. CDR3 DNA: TGTGCCTGGGGACAGGTGAACACTGAAGCTTTCTTT.